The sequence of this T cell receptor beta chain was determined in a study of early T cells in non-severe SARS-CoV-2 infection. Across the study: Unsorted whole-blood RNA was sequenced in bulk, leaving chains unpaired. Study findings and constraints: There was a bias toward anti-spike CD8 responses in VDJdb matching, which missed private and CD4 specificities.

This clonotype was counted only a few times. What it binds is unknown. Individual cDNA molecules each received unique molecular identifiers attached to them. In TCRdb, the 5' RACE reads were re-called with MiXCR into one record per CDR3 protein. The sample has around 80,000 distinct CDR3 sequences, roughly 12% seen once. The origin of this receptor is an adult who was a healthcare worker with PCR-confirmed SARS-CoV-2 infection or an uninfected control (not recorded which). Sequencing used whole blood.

The CDR3 bases are TGTGCCAGCAGCAGGGATACGCAGTATTTT. This gives the protein CASSRDTQYF. The chain links TRBV7-9 to TRBJ2-3, with unresolved D. Per the germline V gene, CDR1 is SEHNR and CDR2 is FQNEAQ (reference sequence). Trimming left V 5 bases short and J 6 bases short, with 3 bases between. The CDR3 is 10 residues long. Based on the CDR3 plus reference TRBV7-9 and TRBJ2-3, the full variable domain is DTGVSQNPRHKITKRGQNVTFRCDPISEHNRLYWYRQTLGQGPEFLTYFQNEAQLEKSRLLSDRFSAERPKGSFSTLEIQRTEQGDSAMYLCASSRDTQYFGPGTRLTVL.